A selection of T cell receptor beta chains follows, all from one sample in a study of T cell responses to AZD1222 COVID-19 vaccine. Here immunoSEQ multiplex PCR was the method, and the copy in TCRdb shows in-frame clones only, minus some. This table has some 79,000 clones, roughly 80% appearing once. Material: peripheral blood, obtained 28 days after the second AZD1222 dose. The source of these receptors is an adult who received the AZD1222 COVID-19 vaccine. CDR3s include the opening cysteine and the closing phenylalanine or tryptophan. D genes are given only for firm matches. For some rows the clone size is stated as once, few or many, or as a class when expanded; others skip it.

clone size,J gene,V gene,D gene,CDR3 protein,CDR3 DNA
.,TRBJ2-2,TRBV29-1,.,CSVERGPGELFF,TGCAGCGTTGAAAGGGGACCCGGGGAGCTGTTTTTT
.,TRBJ1-3,TRBV4-2,.,CASSQDVMARENTIYF,TGTGCCAGCAGCCAAGATGTCATGGCCCGGGAAAACACCATATATTTT
once,TRBJ1-6,TRBV6-5,.,CASSRNSPLHF,TGTGCCAGCAGCCGTAATTCACCCCTCCACTTT
.,TRBJ2-7,TRBV4-1,.,CASSLADGSYEQYF,TGCGCCAGCAGCTTAGCAGACGGCTCCTACGAGCAGTACTTC
.,TRBJ2-7,TRBV7-8,TRBD1,CASSLWDRGPYEQYF,TGTGCCAGCAGCTTATGGGACAGGGGTCCCTACGAGCAGTACTTC
.,TRBJ2-4,TRBV5-4,TRBD1,CASSSPGTGDGIQYF,TGTGCCAGCAGCTCACCCGGGACAGGGGATGGCATTCAGTACTTC
.,TRBJ1-1,TRBV19,TRBD1,CASSNVQGAWTEAFF,TGTGCCAGTAGTAACGTACAGGGGGCCTGGACTGAAGCTTTCTTT
.,TRBJ2-1,TRBV9,TRBD2,CASSPTRGSGRTGEQFF,TGTGCCAGCAGTCCAACCCGGGGGAGCGGGAGAACGGGTGAGCAGTTCTTC
.,TRBJ1-3,TRBV18,TRBD1,CASSPSRQGLSGNTIYF,TGTGCCAGCTCACCTAGCAGACAGGGCCTCTCTGGAAACACCATATATTTT
.,TRBJ2-5,TRBV7-2,TRBD2,CASSSHRGGETQYF,TGTGCCAGCAGCTCGCACCGGGGGGGGGAGACCCAGTACTTC
.,TRBJ1-5,TRBV10-3,TRBD1,CAISEATGGYQPQHF,TGTGCCATCAGTGAGGCGACAGGGGGATATCAGCCCCAGCATTTT
.,TRBJ2-3,TRBV28,TRBD2,CASLAGDEDTQYF,TGTGCCAGCCTAGCGGGAGATGAAGATACGCAGTATTTT